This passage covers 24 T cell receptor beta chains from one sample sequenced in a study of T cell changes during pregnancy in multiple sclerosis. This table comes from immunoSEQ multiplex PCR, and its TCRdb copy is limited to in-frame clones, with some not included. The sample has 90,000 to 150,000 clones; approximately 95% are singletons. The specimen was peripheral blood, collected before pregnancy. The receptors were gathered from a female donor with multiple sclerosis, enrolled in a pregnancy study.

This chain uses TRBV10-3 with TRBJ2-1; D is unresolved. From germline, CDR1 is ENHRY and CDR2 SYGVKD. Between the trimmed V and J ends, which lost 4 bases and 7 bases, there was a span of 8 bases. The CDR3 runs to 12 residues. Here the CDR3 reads CAISAEVNEQFF. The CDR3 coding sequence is TGTGCCATCAGTGCAGAGGTGAATGAGCAGTTCTTC.

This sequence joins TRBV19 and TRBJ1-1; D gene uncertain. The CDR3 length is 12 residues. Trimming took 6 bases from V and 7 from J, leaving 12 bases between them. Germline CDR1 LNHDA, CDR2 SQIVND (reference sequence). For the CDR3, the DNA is TGTGCCAGTAGACCTATTTCCGGTGAAGCTTTCTTT. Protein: CASRPISGEAFF.

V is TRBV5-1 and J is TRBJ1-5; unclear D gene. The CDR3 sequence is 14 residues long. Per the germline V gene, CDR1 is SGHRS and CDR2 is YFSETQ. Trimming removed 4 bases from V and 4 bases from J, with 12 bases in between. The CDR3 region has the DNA TGCGCCAGCAGCCCAGACATCTCAAATCAGCCCCAGCATTTT. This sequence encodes CASSPDISNQPQHF.

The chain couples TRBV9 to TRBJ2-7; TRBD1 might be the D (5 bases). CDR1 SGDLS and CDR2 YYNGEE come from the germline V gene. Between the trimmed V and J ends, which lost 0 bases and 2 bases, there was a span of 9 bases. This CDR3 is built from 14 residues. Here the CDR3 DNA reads TGTGCCAGCAGCGTAGGTGGGGCCACCTACGAGCAGTACTTC. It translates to CASSVGGATYEQYF.

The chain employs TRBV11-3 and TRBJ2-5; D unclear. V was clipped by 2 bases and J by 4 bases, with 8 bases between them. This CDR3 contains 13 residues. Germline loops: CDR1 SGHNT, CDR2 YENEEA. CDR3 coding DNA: TGTGCCAGCAGCTTATATGTCGGAGAGACCCAGTACTTC. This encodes CASSLYVGETQYF.

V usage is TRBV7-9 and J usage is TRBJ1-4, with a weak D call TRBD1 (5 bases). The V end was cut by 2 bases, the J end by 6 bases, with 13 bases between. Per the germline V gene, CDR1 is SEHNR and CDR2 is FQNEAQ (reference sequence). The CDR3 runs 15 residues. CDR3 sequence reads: CASSLPDSGDEKLFF. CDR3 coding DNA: TGTGCCAGCAGCTTACCCGACAGCGGGGATGAAAAACTGTTTTTT.

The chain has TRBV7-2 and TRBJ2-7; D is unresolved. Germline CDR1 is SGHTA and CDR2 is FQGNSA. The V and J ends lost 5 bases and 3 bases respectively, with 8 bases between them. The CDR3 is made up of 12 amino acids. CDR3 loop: CASSPSGYEQYF. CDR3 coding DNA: TGTGCCAGCAGCCCCTCGGGCTACGAGCAGTACTTC.

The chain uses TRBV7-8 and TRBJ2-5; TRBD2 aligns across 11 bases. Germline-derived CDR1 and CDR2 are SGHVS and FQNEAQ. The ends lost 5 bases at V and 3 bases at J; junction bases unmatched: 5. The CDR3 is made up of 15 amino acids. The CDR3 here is CASSPTSGKEETQYF. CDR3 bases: TGTGCCAGCAGCCCGACTAGCGGGAAAGAAGAGACCCAGTACTTC. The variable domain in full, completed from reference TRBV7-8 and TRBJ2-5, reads GAGVSQSPRYKVAKRGQDVALRCDPISGHVSLFWYQQALGQGPEFLTYFQNEAQLDKSGLPSDRFFAERPEGSVSTLKIQRTQQEDSAVYLCASSPTSGKEETQYFGPGTRLLVL.

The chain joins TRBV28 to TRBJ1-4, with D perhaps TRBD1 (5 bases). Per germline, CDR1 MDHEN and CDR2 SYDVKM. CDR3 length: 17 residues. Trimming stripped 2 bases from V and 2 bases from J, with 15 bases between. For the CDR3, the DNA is TGTGCCAGCAGTTTAATGGAGGGGAAGGCGACTAATGAAAAACTGTTTTTT. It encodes CASSLMEGKATNEKLFF.

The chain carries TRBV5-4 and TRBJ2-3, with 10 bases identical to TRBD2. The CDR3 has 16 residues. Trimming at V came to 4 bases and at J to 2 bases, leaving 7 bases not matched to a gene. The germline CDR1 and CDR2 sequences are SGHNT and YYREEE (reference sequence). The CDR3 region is CASSPQLAGPTDTQYF. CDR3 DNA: TGTGCCAGCAGCCCTCAACTAGCGGGGCCCACAGATACGCAGTATTTT.

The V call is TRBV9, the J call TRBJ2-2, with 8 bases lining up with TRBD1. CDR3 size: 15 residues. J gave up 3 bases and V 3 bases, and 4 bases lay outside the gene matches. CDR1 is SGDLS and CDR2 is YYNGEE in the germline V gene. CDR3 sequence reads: CASSGQGRDTGELFF. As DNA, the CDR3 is TGTGCCAGCAGCGGACAGGGGCGCGACACCGGGGAGCTGTTTTTT.

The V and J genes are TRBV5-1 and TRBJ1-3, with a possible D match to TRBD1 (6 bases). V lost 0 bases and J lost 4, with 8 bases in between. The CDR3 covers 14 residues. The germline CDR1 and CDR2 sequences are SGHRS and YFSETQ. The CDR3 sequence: CASSLDREGNTIYF. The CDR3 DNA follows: TGCGCCAGCAGCTTGGACAGGGAGGGAAACACCATATATTTT. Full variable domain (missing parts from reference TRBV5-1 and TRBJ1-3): KAGVTQTPRYLIKTRGQQVTLSCSPISGHRSVSWYQQTPGQGLQFLFEYFSETQRNKGNFPGRFSGRQFSNSRSEMNVSTLELGDSALYLCASSLDREGNTIYFGEGSWLTVV.

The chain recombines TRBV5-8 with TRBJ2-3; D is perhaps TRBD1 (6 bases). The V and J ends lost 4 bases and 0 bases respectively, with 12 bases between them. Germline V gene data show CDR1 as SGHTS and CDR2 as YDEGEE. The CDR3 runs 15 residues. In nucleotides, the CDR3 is TGTGCCAGCAGCAATACAGGGCCCAGCACAGATACGCAGTATTTT. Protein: CASSNTGPSTDTQYF.

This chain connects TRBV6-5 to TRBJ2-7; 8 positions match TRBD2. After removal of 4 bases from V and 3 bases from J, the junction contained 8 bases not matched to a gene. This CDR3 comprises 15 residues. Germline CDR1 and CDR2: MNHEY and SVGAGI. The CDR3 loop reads CASSSAGLDGYEQYF. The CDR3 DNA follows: TGTGCCAGCAGTTCAGCGGGACTAGATGGCTACGAGCAGTACTTC.

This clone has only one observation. CDR3: CASYQGGNTEAFF. CDR3 DNA: TGTGCCTCCTATCAGGGGGGGAACACTGAAGCTTTCTTT. The chain carries TRBV10-3 and TRBJ1-1; 7 bases are a match to TRBD1. V lost 11 bases and J lost 1; bases outside the gene matches: 7. The germline gives CDR1 ENHRY, CDR2 SYGVKD. The CDR3 is made up of 13 amino acids.

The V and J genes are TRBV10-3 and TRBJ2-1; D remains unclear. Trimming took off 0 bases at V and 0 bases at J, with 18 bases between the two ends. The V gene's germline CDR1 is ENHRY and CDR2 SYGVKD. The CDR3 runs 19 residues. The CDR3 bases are TGTGCCATCAGTGAGTCGCCCTCCGGCGGAATAAGCTCCTACAATGAGCAGTTCTTC. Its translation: CAISESPSGGISSYNEQFF.

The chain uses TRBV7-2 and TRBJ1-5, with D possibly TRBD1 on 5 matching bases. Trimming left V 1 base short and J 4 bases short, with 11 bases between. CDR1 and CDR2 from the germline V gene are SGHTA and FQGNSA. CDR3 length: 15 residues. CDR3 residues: CASSLGSRVNQPQHF. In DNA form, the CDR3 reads TGTGCCAGCAGCTTAGGCAGCAGGGTTAATCAGCCCCAGCATTTT.

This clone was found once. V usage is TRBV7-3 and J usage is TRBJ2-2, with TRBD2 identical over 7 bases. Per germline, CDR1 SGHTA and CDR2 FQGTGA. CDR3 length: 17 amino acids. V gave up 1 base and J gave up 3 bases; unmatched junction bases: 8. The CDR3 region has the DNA TGTGCCAGCAGCTTAAGTGGGTCTAGCGGCTACACCGGGGAGCTGTTTTTT. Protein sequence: CASSLSGSSGYTGELFF.

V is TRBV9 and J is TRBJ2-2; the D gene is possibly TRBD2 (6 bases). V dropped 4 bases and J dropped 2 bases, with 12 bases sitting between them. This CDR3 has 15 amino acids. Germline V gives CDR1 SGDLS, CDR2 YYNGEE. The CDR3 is CASSTRDFNTGELFF. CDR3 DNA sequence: TGTGCCAGCAGCACCCGGGACTTTAACACCGGGGAGCTGTTTTTT.

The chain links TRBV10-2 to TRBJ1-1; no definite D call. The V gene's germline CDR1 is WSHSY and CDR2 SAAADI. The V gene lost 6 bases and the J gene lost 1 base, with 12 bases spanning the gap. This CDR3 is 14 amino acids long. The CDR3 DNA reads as TGCGCCAGCAGACTAGGGAAGGGGAACACTGAAGCTTTCTTT. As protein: CASRLGKGNTEAFF.

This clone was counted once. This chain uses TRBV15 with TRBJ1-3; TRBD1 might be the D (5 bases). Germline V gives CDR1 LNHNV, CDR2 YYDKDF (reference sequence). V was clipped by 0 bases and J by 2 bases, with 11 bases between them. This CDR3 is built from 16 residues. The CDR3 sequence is CATSRDLPGTGNTIYF. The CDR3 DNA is TGTGCCACCAGCAGAGATTTGCCAGGGACTGGAAACACCATATATTTT.

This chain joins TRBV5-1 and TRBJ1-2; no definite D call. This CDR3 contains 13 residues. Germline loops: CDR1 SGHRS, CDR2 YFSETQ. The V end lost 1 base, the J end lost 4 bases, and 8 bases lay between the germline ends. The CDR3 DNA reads TGCGCCAGCAGCTTGACAGTACTCTATGGCTACACCTTC. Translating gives CASSLTVLYGYTF.

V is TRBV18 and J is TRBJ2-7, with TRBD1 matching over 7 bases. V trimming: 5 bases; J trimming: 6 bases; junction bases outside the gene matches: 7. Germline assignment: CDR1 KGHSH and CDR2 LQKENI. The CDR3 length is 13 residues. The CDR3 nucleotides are TGTGCCAGCTCATTACCCGACAGGGCCGAGCAGTACTTC. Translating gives CASSLPDRAEQYF.

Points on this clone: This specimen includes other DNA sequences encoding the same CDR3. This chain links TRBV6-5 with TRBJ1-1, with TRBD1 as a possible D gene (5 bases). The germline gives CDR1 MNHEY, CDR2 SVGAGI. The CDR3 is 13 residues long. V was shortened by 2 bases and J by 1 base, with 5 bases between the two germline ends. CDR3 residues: CASSYDRNTEAFF. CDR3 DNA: TGTGCCAGCAGTTACGACAGGAACACTGAAGCTTTCTTT.